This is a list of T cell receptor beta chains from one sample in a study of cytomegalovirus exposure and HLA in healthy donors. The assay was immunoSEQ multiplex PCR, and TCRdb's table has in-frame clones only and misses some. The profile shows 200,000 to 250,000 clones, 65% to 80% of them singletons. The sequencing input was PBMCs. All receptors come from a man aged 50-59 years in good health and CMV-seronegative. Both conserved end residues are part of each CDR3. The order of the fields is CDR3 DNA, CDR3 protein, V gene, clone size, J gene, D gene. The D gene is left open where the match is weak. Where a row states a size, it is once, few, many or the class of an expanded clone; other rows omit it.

TGTGCCAGCAGCTTAGTCAGCAGGACAGGAGGGGAGACCCAGTACTTC	CASSLVSRTGGETQYF	TRBV11-3	.	TRBJ2-5	.
TGCGCCAGCAGCCCGTCGACAGGGGGGACTGAAGCTTTCTTT	CASSPSTGGTEAFF	TRBV5-1	.	TRBJ1-1	TRBD1
TGTGCCTGGGCAGGGGACAGAAGTAAAGAGACCCAGTACTTC	CAWAGDRSKETQYF	TRBV30	.	TRBJ2-5	TRBD1
TGTGCCAGCAGCTCCGGGACTAGCGGTACGAACACCGGGGAGCTGTTTTTT	CASSSGTSGTNTGELFF	TRBV7-3	.	TRBJ2-2	TRBD2
TGCGCCAGCAGCTTGGCAGGACAGGGGGCCCGAGAGACCCAGTACTTC	CASSLAGQGARETQYF	TRBV5-1	.	TRBJ2-5	TRBD1
TGTGCCAGCAGTTGGACGGGGAGCACAGATACGCAGTATTTT	CASSWTGSTDTQYF	TRBV2	few	TRBJ2-3	.
TGTGCCTATCTGACTAGCGGGCGCTACGAGCAGTACTTC	CAYLTSGRYEQYF	TRBV30	once	TRBJ2-7	TRBD2
TGTGCCACCAGCAGAGATCCCACTAGCTTGAATGAGCAGTTCTTC	CATSRDPTSLNEQFF	TRBV15	few	TRBJ2-1	.
TGTGCCAGCAGCCGAGACGTTGGCGGGAGTATAGAGACCCAGTACTTC	CASSRDVGGSIETQYF	TRBV27	once	TRBJ2-5	TRBD2
TGTGCCAGCAGCTTAACCCACCGGGAGAACACCGGGGAGCTGTTTTTT	CASSLTHRENTGELFF	TRBV7-3	.	TRBJ2-2	.
TGTGCCAGCAGCATATCACAGGGGAGCTCCTACAATGAGCAGTTCTTC	CASSISQGSSYNEQFF	TRBV7-3	.	TRBJ2-1	TRBD1
TGTGCCAGCAGTATACCGGGACAGCTCCGAAGCTCCTACGAGCAGTACTTC	CASSIPGQLRSSYEQYF	TRBV28	once	TRBJ2-7	TRBD1
TGTGCCGGCTCCGAGGGGACTCCTTTCTCCTACGAGCAGTACTTC	CAGSEGTPFSYEQYF	TRBV7-9	.	TRBJ2-7	.
TGTGCCTGGACTAGCCCATACAATGAGCAGTTCTTC	CAWTSPYNEQFF	TRBV30	.	TRBJ2-1	.
TGTGCAGCTGGAGGGCAGGTCCAAGAGACCCAGTACTTC	CAAGGQVQETQYF	TRBV6-6	.	TRBJ2-5	.
TGTGCCAGTAGTATAGGACAGGGGCTGGAGACCCAGTACTTC	CASSIGQGLETQYF	TRBV19	.	TRBJ2-5	TRBD1
TGTGCCAGCAGTCCAACCACTAGCGGGGTCACAGATACGCAGTATTTT	CASSPTTSGVTDTQYF	TRBV28	few	TRBJ2-3	TRBD2
TGTGCCAGCAAGAGGCAGGGGGCGGGAGAAGGCTACACCTTC	CASKRQGAGEGYTF	TRBV28	.	TRBJ1-2	TRBD1
.	CASSSSRSANEKLFF	TRBV6-1	.	TRBJ1-4	.
TGTGCCACCGCGGCGGGAGTTTTGGACGAGCAGTACTTC	CATAAGVLDEQYF	TRBV15	.	TRBJ2-7	TRBD2
TGTGCCAGCAGCGCAGCCTCCGGGACAGGGCGCAATCAGCCCCAGCATTTT	CASSAASGTGRNQPQHF	TRBV7-6	once	TRBJ1-5	TRBD1
TGTGCCAGCAGTCCAAAATCGAACACTGAAGCTTTCTTT	CASSPKSNTEAFF	TRBV6-5	once	TRBJ1-1	.
TGCGCCAGCAGCCCCGACAGGGTCTGGGCCCAGTACTTC	CASSPDRVWAQYF	TRBV5-1	.	TRBJ2-5	TRBD1
TGTGCCAGCAGCCCTAGGCCGGTCCACGAGCAGTACTTC	CASSPRPVHEQYF	TRBV28	few	TRBJ2-7	.
TGTGCCAGCAGCTTACGGGCCTCGGGAGAAGCTTTCTTT	CASSLRASGEAFF	TRBV11-3	.	TRBJ1-1	.
TGTGCCAGCAGACTCCGGGGGTTCTCCTACGAGCAGTACTTC	CASRLRGFSYEQYF	TRBV28	.	TRBJ2-7	.
TGTGCCAGCAGAGGGGGGGCGGCGGAAAAACTGTTTTTT	CASRGGAAEKLFF	TRBV28	.	TRBJ1-4	.
TGTGCCAGCATCCACGGAAAATATGGGCTAGCTCAGATTTATAGCTCCTACAATGAGCAGTTCTTC	CASIHGKYGLAQIYSSYNEQFF	TRBV21-1	.	TRBJ2-1	.
TGTGCCAGCAATGGACAGAGCCAAGAGACCCAGTACTTC	CASNGQSQETQYF	TRBV2	once	TRBJ2-5	.
TGTGCCAGCAGCTTAGAAGCGGCGGGGAATAACTATGGCTACACCTTC	CASSLEAAGNNYGYTF	TRBV7-6	.	TRBJ1-2	.
TGTGCCAGTGTCAGGGGAGCCGGGACTAATGAAAAACTGTTTTTT	CASVRGAGTNEKLFF	TRBV2	.	TRBJ1-4	.
TGTGCCTGGATGGGACAGGGTAGTAATCAGCCCCAGCATTTT	CAWMGQGSNQPQHF	TRBV30	.	TRBJ1-5	TRBD1
TGTGCCAGTAGTACAGACAGGGTTGTCGGGGAGCTGTTTTTT	CASSTDRVVGELFF	TRBV19	.	TRBJ2-2	TRBD1
TGCGCCAGCAGCCCGACAGGGAATCAGCCCCAGCATTTT	CASSPTGNQPQHF	TRBV10-1	.	TRBJ1-5	TRBD1
TGCGCCAGCAGTGAGATGGGAACAGGGGGGTATGGCTACACCTTC	CASSEMGTGGYGYTF	TRBV10-2	.	TRBJ1-2	TRBD1
TGTGCCTGCAAGGGGACAGCTAATGAAAAACTGTTTTTT	CACKGTANEKLFF	TRBV30	.	TRBJ1-4	TRBD1
TGTGCCAGCAGTTCTCGCCAGACAGGGACCTACGAGCAGTACTTC	CASSSRQTGTYEQYF	TRBV28	.	TRBJ2-7	TRBD1
TGCGCCAGCAGCCAATTGACTAGTGGGATGGGAGACGAGCAGTACTTC	CASSQLTSGMGDEQYF	TRBV4-1	.	TRBJ2-7	.
TGTGCCATCAGTGAGATAGCTTCGACCTACGAGCAGTACTTC	CAISEIASTYEQYF	TRBV10-3	.	TRBJ2-7	.
TGTGCCAGCAGTCGCGACGGGAGGGCCTACGAGCAGTACTTC	CASSRDGRAYEQYF	TRBV27	few	TRBJ2-7	TRBD2
TGCGCCAGCAGCTTGACAGCGGGAGGCCAGCCCCAGCATTTT	CASSLTAGGQPQHF	TRBV5-1	.	TRBJ1-5	.
TGTGCCAGCAGCTTAGGGGCGGGTGCCTATGGCTACACCTTC	CASSLGAGAYGYTF	TRBV7-9	.	TRBJ1-2	.